The 5 T cell receptor beta chains in this list originate from one sample, sequenced in a study of neoadjuvant anti-PD-1 for oral cavity cancer. Measured with immunoSEQ multiplex PCR; TCRdb has only the in-frame clones, and not every one. The repertoire holds 12,000 to 15,000 clones, with about 67% as singletons. The starting material was PBMCs, obtained before nivolumab (anti-PD-1) treatment. The receptors shown here come from a person between 35 and 79 years old with oral cavity squamous cell carcinoma.

This clone was picked up one time. This chain links TRBV25-1 with TRBJ2-5, with D possibly called TRBD1 or TRBD2 (7 bases each). The CDR3 loop spans 17 amino acids. The germline V gene encodes CDR1 MGHDK and CDR2 SYGVNS. V was trimmed by 1 base and J by 4 bases, leaving 19 bases between them. The CDR3 sequence: CASSEFQGGGAGETQYF. In DNA form, the CDR3 reads TGTGCCAGCAGTGAATTTCAGGGAGGGGGCGCTGGAGAGACCCAGTACTTC.

This clone turned up a few times. CDR3 protein: CASSLMGANTGELFF. The CDR3 DNA is TGTGCCAGCAGCTTAATGGGCGCGAACACCGGGGAGCTGTTTTTT. This sequence joins TRBV7-3 and TRBJ2-2; D not certain. Trimming cost V 1 base and J 0 bases, with 6 bases left between them. The CDR3 is made up of 15 amino acids. CDR1 and CDR2 from the germline V gene are SGHTA and FQGTGA.

The V gene is TRBV7-9, the J gene TRBJ2-1; D remains ambiguous. The V gene lost 5 bases and the J gene lost 0 bases, with 14 bases spanning the gap. The CDR3 consists of 16 residues. Germline CDR1 SEHNR, CDR2 FQNEAQ (reference sequence). The CDR3 is CASSPRNPSSYNEQFF. The CDR3 nucleotides are TGTGCCAGCAGCCCCCGTAACCCCAGCTCCTACAATGAGCAGTTCTTC.

V gene TRBV6-5 combines with J gene TRBJ2-7; 9 bases are shared with TRBD1. With V trimmed by 2 bases and J by 2 bases, 1 base remained unmatched. Germline V lookup: CDR1 MNHEY, CDR2 SVGAGI. CDR3 length: 14 residues. CDR3 coding DNA: TGTGCCAGCAGTTACGGGACAGGGACCTACGAGCAGTACTTC. This codes for CASSYGTGTYEQYF.

This rearrangement joins TRBV30 to TRBJ2-4; TRBD2 agrees at 9 bases. Germline values: CDR1 GTSNPN, CDR2 SVGIG (reference sequence). The CDR3 loop spans 15 amino acids. V lost 3 bases, J lost 3 bases, and 6 bases stayed unmatched. The CDR3 sequence is CAWRRGGAYKNIQYF. The DNA of the CDR3 is TGTGCCTGGAGACGCGGGGGGGCCTACAAAAACATTCAGTACTTC.